What follows are 32 T cell receptor beta chains derived from one specimen sequenced in a study of shared clonotypes between healthy human individuals. The naive CD8 population came from CD45RO-negative cells selected for CCR7, without terminally differentiated effector memory CD45RA+ cells. Using immunoSEQ multiplex PCR, the repertoire was profiled, and TCRdb retains in-frame clones only, with some absent. Of a few million clones in the sample, 93% were seen once. What was sequenced was naive CD8+ T cells from PBMCs. These receptors were taken from a man younger than 35 in good health. Some clones in this sample may be carry-over from other donors' samples.

As for this clone: Other nucleotide sequences in the sample specify the same CDR3. In nucleotides, the CDR3 is TGTGCCAGCAGCTCCCGACAGGGGGCCCAAGAGACCCAGTACTTC. It yields the protein CASSSRQGAQETQYF. The rearrangement joins TRBV7-9 to TRBJ2-5; 10 bases fit TRBD1. Germline values: CDR1 SEHNR, CDR2 FQNEAQ (reference sequence). Trimming removed 4 bases from V and 1 base from J; junction bases left unmatched: 3. The CDR3 is 15 amino acids. Combining the CDR3 with reference TRBV7-9 and TRBJ2-5 gives the whole variable domain DTGVSQNPRHKITKRGQNVTFRCDPISEHNRLYWYRQTLGQGPEFLTYFQNEAQLEKSRLLSDRFSAERPKGSFSTLEIQRTEQGDSAMYLCASSSRQGAQETQYFGPGTRLLVL.

This clone was seen once. The rearrangement joins TRBV27 to TRBJ2-1; D not resolved. Trimming took off 8 bases at V and 7 bases at J, with 9 bases between the two ends. CDR3 length: 11 amino acids. In germline, CDR1 is MNHEY, CDR2 SMNVEV (reference sequence). DNA for the CDR3: TGTGCCAGCCATCTGGGGAATGAGCAGTTCTTC. Encoded protein: CASHLGNEQFF.

This clone appeared a single time. The rearrangement links TRBV28 to TRBJ2-7; D gene uncertain. The germline CDR1 and CDR2 sequences are MDHEN and SYDVKM. The CDR3 length is 14 residues. V lost 5 bases, J lost 3 bases, and 14 bases lay in between. For the CDR3, the DNA is TGTGCCAGCAGTGCTGAAGTGGGCTACTACGAGCAGTACTTC. As protein: CASSAEVGYYEQYF.

The genes are TRBV11-2 and TRBJ2-2; D uncertain. The CDR3 runs to 15 residues. Germline V gene data show CDR1 as SGHAT and CDR2 as FQNNGV. V gave up 5 bases and J gave up 7 bases, with 17 bases separating them. The CDR3 coding sequence is TGTGCCAGCAGCAAGCTTGTCGGAGACAACGGGGAGCTGTTTTTT. Amino acids: CASSKLVGDNGELFF.

The genes are TRBV5-5 and TRBJ1-2, with D tentatively TRBD1 (5 bases). Germline values: CDR1 SGHKS, CDR2 YYEKEE (reference sequence). This CDR3 comprises 13 residues. The V end was cut by 0 bases, the J end by 8 bases, with 11 bases between. CDR3 sequence reads: CASSLDRTGGYTF. CDR3 bases: TGTGCCAGCAGCTTGGACAGGACCGGCGGCTACACCTTC.

The chain carries TRBV7-6 and TRBJ2-7; 12 bases agree with TRBD2. CDR1 and CDR2 (germline): SGHVS, FNYEAQ. V shed 1 base and J 2 bases; nucleotides not matched to a gene: 3. This CDR3 has 16 residues. The CDR3 sequence: CASSLVLAGGPYEQYF. CDR3 DNA sequence: TGTGCCAGCAGCTTAGTGCTAGCGGGAGGGCCCTACGAGCAGTACTTC.

With regard to this clone: The same CDR3 also results from other DNA sequences found in this sample. The J gene is TRBJ2-1, the V gene TRBV27; 11 bases align to TRBD1. Unmatched junction bases numbered 8, after V lost 6 bases and J lost 7 bases. The CDR3 length is 15 residues. Germline V lookup: CDR1 MNHEY, CDR2 SMNVEV (reference sequence). The CDR3 reads CASSLRGTGGNEQFF. The CDR3 DNA sequence: TGTGCCAGCAGCCTGAGGGGGACAGGGGGAAATGAGCAGTTCTTC.

The J gene is TRBJ2-7, the V gene TRBV7-2; no reliable D call. This CDR3 is 16 amino acids long. V lost 1 base and J 3 bases, leaving 16 bases between the germline ends. Germline CDR1 is SGHTA and CDR2 is FQGNSA. CDR3 sequence: CASSLGAPPAHYEQYF. The CDR3 coding sequence is TGTGCCAGCAGCTTAGGGGCACCCCCGGCCCACTACGAGCAGTACTTC.

The chain employs TRBV11-2 and TRBJ2-5, with D possibly matching TRBD2 (6 bases). There are 14 residues in the CDR3. Germline-derived CDR1 and CDR2 are SGHAT and FQNNGV. V was shortened by 4 bases and J by 5 bases, with 14 bases between the two germline ends. The CDR3, as DNA: TGTGCCAGCAGCTCTCTTCGGGAGAGCGAGACCCAGTACTTC. Protein sequence: CASSSLRESETQYF.

Concerning this clone: Other DNA sequences within the sample encode an identical CDR3. The V gene is TRBV19, the J gene TRBJ1-5; D remains unclear. CDR1 and CDR2 (germline): LNHDA, SQIVND (reference sequence). The CDR3 runs to 14 residues. The V gene lost 6 bases and the J gene lost 3 bases, with 12 bases spanning the gap. CDR3 protein: CASRGRGSNQPQHF. The CDR3 nucleotides are TGTGCCAGTAGGGGGAGAGGTTCCAATCAGCCCCAGCATTTT. Drawing the rest from reference TRBV19 and TRBJ1-5, the complete variable domain is DGGITQSPKYLFRKEGQNVTLSCEQNLNHDAMYWYRQDPGQGLRLIYYSQIVNDFQKGDIAEGYSVSREKKESFPLTVTSAQKNPTAFYLCASRGRGSNQPQHFGDGTRLSIL.

This chain links TRBV5-4 with TRBJ2-7, with D possibly being TRBD1 (5 bases). In germline, CDR1 is SGHNT, CDR2 YYREEE (reference sequence). V gave up 1 base and J gave up 3 bases, with 8 bases separating them. The CDR3 runs 13 residues. The CDR3 DNA follows: TGTGCCAGCAGCTTGCAAAGGGGCTACGAGCAGTACTTC. It is translated as CASSLQRGYEQYF.

The chain has TRBV5-6 and TRBJ2-7; D uncertain. The V and J ends lost 0 bases and 7 bases respectively, with 11 bases between them. The CDR3 extends over 13 amino acids. Germline loops: CDR1 SGHDT, CDR2 YYEEEE. CDR3 bases: TGTGCCAGCAGCTTGGGTCTCGGAGTAGAGCAGTACTTC. Translated, it gives CASSLGLGVEQYF.

The genes are TRBV7-9 and TRBJ2-1; 7 nucleotides line up with TRBD2. The length of the CDR3 is 13 residues. V dropped 11 bases and J dropped 7; count of bases not matched to a gene: 11. The germline CDR1 and CDR2 sequences are SEHNR and FQNEAQ (reference sequence). DNA of the CDR3: TGTGCCTCGGCGGCGGGAGTGTGGAATGAGCAGTTCTTC. Translating it yields CASAAGVWNEQFF.

The gene calls are TRBV18 and TRBJ1-5; a possible D gene is TRBD1 (6 bases). Germline V gene data show CDR1 as KGHSH and CDR2 as LQKENI. With 2 bases removed from V and 6 bases from J, the gap between germline ends came to 23 bases. This CDR3 is built from 18 residues. CDR3 DNA sequence: TGTGCCAGCTCACCATACCGGGTCGGGACCGAGGGGGGTCAGCCCCAGCATTTT. Protein: CASSPYRVGTEGGQPQHF.

The CDR3 is CASSQGTGGIDGYTF. The CDR3 coding sequence is TGTGCCAGCAGCCAGGGGACGGGGGGAATCGATGGCTACACCTTC. The chain joins TRBV7-8 to TRBJ1-2; a possible D gene is TRBD1 (6 bases). V was pared by 5 bases and J by 6 bases, with 19 bases between. The CDR3 covers 15 residues. From germline, CDR1 is SGHVS and CDR2 FQNEAQ.

V gene TRBV4-2 combines with J gene TRBJ2-7; D is perhaps TRBD2 (7 bases). Trimming took 2 bases from V and 0 from J, leaving 23 bases between them. The germline gives CDR1 LGHNA, CDR2 YNFKEQ. This CDR3 region has 19 residues. DNA of the CDR3: TGTGCCAGCAGCCAAAAGGGGGGGACACCCACCCCCTCCTCCTACGAGCAGTACTTC. Translating gives CASSQKGGTPTPSSYEQYF.

This clone appeared a few times. The CDR3 loop is CASRGRTLIGAFF. Here the CDR3 DNA reads TGTGCCAGCAGGGGGAGGACACTAATCGGAGCTTTCTTT. The V gene is TRBV4-2, the J gene TRBJ1-1, with D possibly matching TRBD1 (5 bases). Germline lookup yields CDR1 LGHNA and CDR2 YNFKEQ. Trimming removed 6 bases at V and 10 bases at J, with 18 bases between. This CDR3 is built from 13 residues.

As regards this clone: This CDR3 is also generated by other DNA sequences in the sample. J is TRBJ2-7 and V is TRBV27; D call uncertain. Trimming stripped 1 base from V and 0 bases from J, with 4 bases between. The CDR3 is 13 residues long. Germline values: CDR1 MNHEY, CDR2 SMNVEV (reference sequence). The CDR3 nucleotides are TGTGCCAGCAGTTTATATCCCTCCTACGAGCAGTACTTC. It is translated as CASSLYPSYEQYF.

This chain uses TRBV7-9 with TRBJ1-5, with 7 bases that match TRBD1. J gave up 7 bases and V 5 bases, and 14 bases lay outside the gene matches. Germline loops: CDR1 SEHNR, CDR2 FQNEAQ (reference sequence). The length of the CDR3 is 16 residues. CDR3 nucleotide sequence: TGTGCCAGCAGCCTCGAACCCGACAGGGCATCGCAGCCCCAGCATTTT. This gives the protein CASSLEPDRASQPQHF.

The V and J genes are TRBV6-6 and TRBJ1-5, with a tentative D call TRBD1 (6 bases). Trimming took off 5 bases at V and 7 bases at J, with 15 bases between the two ends. Germline assignment: CDR1 MNHNY and CDR2 SVGAGI (reference sequence). The CDR3 runs to 14 residues. The CDR3, as DNA: TGTGCCAGCAGTCTTCGGGGGCGCGGGCAGCCCCAGCATTTT. Translating it yields CASSLRGRGQPQHF.

The chain combines TRBV7-8 with TRBJ2-6; D remains ambiguous. The CDR3 is made up of 13 amino acids. V lost 6 bases and J lost 1, with 4 bases in between. The germline CDR1 and CDR2 sequences are SGHVS and FQNEAQ. The CDR3: CASSHSGANVLTF. DNA of the CDR3: TGTGCCAGCAGTCATTCTGGGGCCAACGTCCTGACTTTC.

This clone was seen just once. The V and J genes are TRBV7-2 and TRBJ1-5; possible D gene TRBD1, 6 bases. The length of the CDR3 is 15 residues. Germline CDR1 SGHTA, CDR2 FQGNSA. Trimming shortened V by 5 bases and J by 7 bases, and 18 bases separated the two germline ends. Written as DNA, the CDR3 is TGTGCCAGCAGCCGAAGGTCAGGGGCTATGCAGCCCCAGCATTTT. It translates to CASSRRSGAMQPQHF. Supplemented by reference TRBV7-2 and TRBJ1-5, the full variable domain reads GAGVSQSPSNKVTEKGKDVELRCDPISGHTALYWYRQSLGQGLEFLIYFQGNSAPDKSGLPSDRFSAERTGGSVSTLTIQRTQQEDSAVYLCASSRRSGAMQPQHFGDGTRLSIL.

Worth noting for this clone: Within the sample, other DNA sequences also encode this same CDR3. The chain couples TRBV7-9 to TRBJ2-7; TRBD2 aligns across 10 bases. CDR1 is SEHNR, CDR2 FQNEAQ, per germline (reference sequence). The V segment lost 1 base and the J segment 3 bases; nucleotides outside the gene matches: 3. This CDR3 has 15 amino acids. For the CDR3, the DNA is TGTGCCAGCAGCTTAGTAGGACTAGCGGTCTACGAGCAGTACTTC. Amino acids: CASSLVGLAVYEQYF.

The chain couples TRBV10-2 to TRBJ1-2; D call uncertain. The CDR3 spans 14 residues. From germline, CDR1 is WSHSY and CDR2 SAAADI. The V end lost 0 bases, the J end lost 4 bases, and 9 bases lay between the germline ends. CDR3 sequence (DNA): TGCGCCAGCAGTGAGTCGAGCGTGAGCTATGGCTACACCTTC. It specifies CASSESSVSYGYTF.

Of note for this clone: The sample holds other DNA sequences that translate to the same CDR3. The chain carries TRBV27 and TRBJ2-7; D is unclear. The CDR3 sequence is 13 residues long. The germline CDR1 and CDR2 sequences are MNHEY and SMNVEV (reference sequence). Trimming cost V 6 bases and J 3 bases, with 12 bases left between them. This chain's CDR3 is CASSLGPFYEQYF. In DNA, the CDR3 is TGTGCCAGCAGCTTGGGTCCCTTCTACGAGCAGTACTTC.

The chain recombines TRBV7-6 with TRBJ2-1, with TRBD2 as a possible D gene (5 bases). CDR3 length: 12 amino acids. Trimming pared 3 bases from V and 7 bases from J, leaving 7 bases between. Germline loops: CDR1 SGHVS, CDR2 FNYEAQ. CDR3 residues: CASSLGANEQFF. CDR3 DNA sequence: TGTGCCAGCAGCTTGGGAGCAAATGAGCAGTTCTTC. The variable domain in full, with the rest retrieved from reference TRBV7-6 and TRBJ2-1, is GAGVSQSPRYKVTKRGQDVALRCDPISGHVSLYWYRQALGQGPEFLTYFNYEAQQDKSGLPNDRFSAERPEGSISTLTIQRTEQRDSAMYRCASSLGANEQFFGPGTRLTVL.

J is TRBJ2-7 and V is TRBV7-6, with D maybe TRBD1 (5 bases). There are 13 residues in the CDR3. The V gene lost 5 bases and the J gene lost 2 bases, with 10 bases spanning the gap. Germline-derived CDR1 and CDR2 are SGHVS and FNYEAQ. In DNA form, the CDR3 reads TGTGCCAGCAGCCCCCAGGGTACCTACGAGCAGTACTTC. Amino acid sequence: CASSPQGTYEQYF.

V is TRBV27 and J is TRBJ2-1, with 8 bases that match TRBD2. Trimming removed 0 bases from V and 5 bases from J; junction bases left unmatched: 3. Germline lookup yields CDR1 MNHEY and CDR2 SMNVEV (reference sequence). The CDR3 runs to 15 residues. The CDR3 DNA is TGTGCCAGCAGTTTATCTAGCGGGGTAAACAATGAGCAGTTCTTC. Translation: CASSLSSGVNNEQFF.

The chain is built from TRBV7-9 and TRBJ2-7; 9 bases match TRBD1. Germline CDR1 SEHNR, CDR2 FQNEAQ (reference sequence). Trimming at V came to 7 bases and at J to 2 bases, leaving 12 bases not matched to a gene. CDR3 size: 16 residues. CDR3 sequence: CASTPLWDRATYEQYF. CDR3 DNA sequence: TGTGCCAGCACCCCCCTATGGGACAGGGCTACCTACGAGCAGTACTTC.

The chain joins TRBV5-1 to TRBJ1-2, with 8 bases lining up with TRBD1. The length of the CDR3 is 14 residues. Germline V CDR1 and CDR2: SGHRS, YFSETQ. The V gene end was trimmed by 1 base and the J gene end by 7 bases; junction bases not matched to a gene: 6. In nucleotides, the CDR3 is TGCGCCAGCAGCTTGCTCGACAGGGGCGGTGGCTACACCTTC. Translated, it gives CASSLLDRGGGYTF.

This clone came up a few times. The CDR3 coding sequence is TGCAGCGTCAACAGGGGACGGGACACTGAAGCTTTCTTT. This encodes CSVNRGRDTEAFF. The genes are TRBV29-1 and TRBJ1-1; TRBD1 matches 7 bases. The ends lost 6 bases at V and 3 bases at J; junction bases unmatched: 7. The V gene's germline CDR1 is SQVTM and CDR2 ANQGSEA. CDR3 length equals 13 residues.

J is TRBJ2-7 and V is TRBV7-2; 8 positions match TRBD1. Trimming cost V 6 bases and J 1 base; bases outside gene matches: 14. Looked up from germline, CDR1 is SGHTA and CDR2 is FQGNSA. This CDR3 has 17 amino acids. This CDR3 reads CASRKGAGTGRSYEQYF. In DNA, the CDR3 is TGTGCCAGCAGAAAAGGCGCCGGGACAGGTAGATCCTACGAGCAGTACTTC.